This T cell receptor (beta chain) appears in the sequencing data of a study of blood T cell repertoires in COVID-19. Background on the study: Sites across the United States, Italy and Spain contributed samples from acute and convalescent COVID-19. Sources were T cells, B-cell-depleted T cells, or PBMCs; the material itself was cDNA or gDNA.

Germline lookup yields CDR1 SGHRS and CDR2 YFSETQ. CDR3 length: 13 amino acids. Between the trimmed V and J ends, which lost 4 bases and 7 bases, there was a span of 14 bases. Produced via immunoSEQ multiplex PCR; TCRdb's table is partial and in-frame only. The sample shows approximately 280,000 clones, 75% to 90% of them seen only once. Material: peripheral blood. This chain joins TRBV5-1 and TRBJ1-2, with D perhaps matching TRBD1 (5 bases). The receptor's source is a man aged 40-50 years with acute or convalescent COVID-19. The CDR3 here is CASSRGSEAGYTF. Here the CDR3 DNA reads TGCGCCAGCAGCCGGGGGTCGGAGGCTGGCTACACCTTC.